This T cell receptor beta chain is drawn from a study of PD-1 blockade in classical Hodgkin lymphoma. Study-wide points: Exclusion covered patients beginning nivolumab under 1 year post-ASCT. According to reports, newly diagnosed patients had lower baseline TCR diversity than healthy donors, and relapsed/refractory patients had lower baseline TCR diversity still. Complete responders matched newly diagnosed patients in baseline diversity.

This table comes from immunoSEQ multiplex PCR, and its TCRdb copy is limited to in-frame clones, with some not included. There are 10,000 to 15,000 clones in the sample; 91% occur only once, and over 9.5% lies in the top ten. Brentuximab vedotin exposure varied among the patients, all of whom had relapsed after autologous stem cell transplantation. Notes on this clone: Antigen specificity is unknown.

Trimming stripped 5 bases from V and 4 bases from J, with 14 bases between. CDR1 is MNHEY and CDR2 is SVGAGI in the germline V gene. The CDR3 runs to 14 residues. The material sequenced was peripheral blood mononuclear cells (PBMCs), taken at baseline. The clonotype was recovered from a human donor with classical Hodgkin lymphoma. This chain uses TRBV6-5 with TRBJ1-1; D may be TRBD1 (6 bases). CDR3 region: CASSTQGFGTEAFF. The CDR3 DNA is TGTGCCAGCAGTACCCAGGGGTTCGGCACTGAAGCTTTCTTT.